These 28 T cell receptor beta chains were all obtained from the same sample, sequenced in a study of cytomegalovirus exposure and HLA in healthy donors. The study ran its PCR with 60 Vbeta and 13 Jbeta primers. Some clones are missing from TCRdb's copy, which holds only in-frame ones; the method was immunoSEQ multiplex PCR. The table records under 150,000 clones, roughly 79% of them present only once. What was sequenced was PBMCs. All receptors derive from a woman aged 30 to 39 in good health and CMV-seronegative.

The chain links TRBV7-2 to TRBJ2-7, with D perhaps TRBD2 (5 bases). Deletions cut 3 bases from V and 0 bases from J, with 6 bases between. Germline lookup yields CDR1 SGHTA and CDR2 FQGNSA. This CDR3 contains 13 residues. CDR3 sequence: CASSLDFSYEQYF. CDR3 DNA: TGTGCCAGCAGCTTGGACTTCTCCTACGAGCAGTACTTC.

The sample holds a few counts of this clone. V is TRBV6-1 and J is TRBJ2-3; D perhaps matches TRBD2 (6 bases). CDR3 length equals 14 residues. Trimming left V 1 base short and J 7 bases short, with 12 bases between. Germline V lookup: CDR1 MNHNS, CDR2 SASEGT. Written as DNA, the CDR3 is TGTGCCAGCAGTGAAGTTAGCGGTCGGAATACGCAGTATTTT. Amino acid sequence: CASSEVSGRNTQYF.

This clone has only a few counts. V usage is TRBV7-8 and J usage is TRBJ2-1; TRBD2 matches at 10 bases. V gave up 5 bases and J gave up 2 bases; unmatched junction bases: 3. This CDR3 comprises 15 residues. From germline, CDR1 is SGHVS and CDR2 FQNEAQ. CDR3 sequence (DNA): TGTGCCAGCAGCCTCCTAGCGGGGGCCTACAATGAGCAGTTCTTC. This sequence encodes CASSLLAGAYNEQFF.

J is TRBJ2-7 and V is TRBV11-2; TRBD2 matches 13 bases. The CDR3 contains 15 residues. Germline lookup yields CDR1 SGHAT and CDR2 FQNNGV. With 5 bases clipped from V and 2 bases from J, the junction kept 3 bases outside the gene matches. CDR3 sequence (DNA): TGTGCCAGCAGCCCCGGGACTAGCGGGACCTACGAGCAGTACTTC. Translated, it gives CASSPGTSGTYEQYF. Looking up the rest from reference TRBV11-2 and TRBJ2-7 gives the full variable domain: EAGVAQSPRYKIIEKRQSVAFWCNPISGHATLYWYQQILGQGPKLLIQFQNNGVVDDSQLPKDRFSAERLKGVDSTLKIQPAKLEDSAVYLCASSPGTSGTYEQYFGPGTRLTVT.

The chain employs TRBV19 and TRBJ2-3, with 8 bases matching TRBD2. The V and J ends lost 0 bases and 2 bases, in that order; junction bases with no gene match: 7. CDR3 length: 17 residues. The germline gives CDR1 LNHDA, CDR2 SQIVND (reference sequence). The CDR3: CASSIDRPGGLTDTQYF. CDR3 bases: TGTGCCAGTAGTATAGATCGCCCGGGAGGGCTCACAGATACGCAGTATTTT. Full variable domain (outside the CDR3, taken from reference TRBV19 and TRBJ2-3): DGGITQSPKYLFRKEGQNVTLSCEQNLNHDAMYWYRQDPGQGLRLIYYSQIVNDFQKGDIAEGYSVSREKKESFPLTVTSAQKNPTAFYLCASSIDRPGGLTDTQYFGPGTRLTVL.

This chain joins TRBV11-2 and TRBJ2-3; 12 bases are a match to TRBD2. The length of the CDR3 is 17 residues. Losses at the gene ends were 5 bases for V and 1 base for J; bases not matched to a gene: 7. From germline, CDR1 is SGHAT and CDR2 FQNNGV. DNA of the CDR3: TGTGCCAGCAGCCCTGGACTAGCGGGGTGGGGCACAGATACGCAGTATTTT. Protein product: CASSPGLAGWGTDTQYF.

J is TRBJ1-5 and V is TRBV6-1; 7 nucleotides line up with TRBD1. The germline V gene encodes CDR1 MNHNS and CDR2 SASEGT. The trim removed 3 bases at V and 1 base at J, leaving 3 bases unmatched. The CDR3 loop spans 15 amino acids. CDR3: CASSDTGASNQPQHF. The CDR3 nucleotides read TGTGCCAGCAGTGATACAGGGGCCAGCAATCAGCCCCAGCATTTT.

The V gene is TRBV28, the J gene TRBJ1-2, with 11 bases that match TRBD1. Germline V gene lookup returns CDR1 MDHEN and CDR2 SYDVKM. The CDR3 length is 15 residues. V trimming: 3 bases; J trimming: 5 bases; junction bases outside the gene matches: 5. Here the CDR3 DNA reads TGTGCCAGCAGTTTGGGGACAGGGGGGTTATATGGCTACACCTTC. Translation: CASSLGTGGLYGYTF.

The chain uses TRBV19 and TRBJ1-5, with D possibly being TRBD1 (5 bases). The V and J ends lost 3 bases and 0 bases respectively, with 15 bases between them. In germline, CDR1 is LNHDA, CDR2 SQIVND (reference sequence). This CDR3 has 17 residues. The CDR3 here is CASSIGSLGDSNQPQHF. The CDR3 DNA sequence: TGTGCCAGTAGTATCGGGTCGTTAGGGGATAGCAATCAGCCCCAGCATTTT.

This clone is a singleton in its sample. This chain uses TRBV28 with TRBJ2-7; TRBD1 matches at 8 bases. The CDR3 is 14 amino acids. V was pared by 3 bases and J by 3 bases, with 4 bases of the junction left unmatched. Germline CDR1 is MDHEN and CDR2 is SYDVKM. Here the CDR3 DNA reads TGTGCCAGCAGTTTTACAGGGGGGATCTACGAGCAGTACTTC. It is translated as CASSFTGGIYEQYF.

The chain couples TRBV4-1 to TRBJ2-5; weak D call: TRBD1 (6 bases). This CDR3 comprises 15 residues. Per the germline V gene, CDR1 is MGHRA and CDR2 is YSYEKL. The V and J ends lost 0 bases and 3 bases respectively, with 11 bases between them. The CDR3: CASSQDKGDEETQYF. The CDR3 bases are TGCGCCAGCAGCCAAGATAAGGGGGATGAAGAGACCCAGTACTTC.

The J gene is TRBJ2-2, the V gene TRBV9; 9 nucleotides line up with TRBD1. The CDR3 is made up of 21 amino acids. The germline V gene encodes CDR1 SGDLS and CDR2 YYNGEE. The ends lost 3 bases at V and 7 bases at J; junction bases unmatched: 25. CDR3: CASSGNRDRAFGGMTIGELFF. The CDR3, as DNA: TGTGCCAGCAGCGGAAACCGGGACAGGGCCTTCGGAGGAATGACAATCGGGGAGCTGTTTTTT. The whole variable domain, remainder taken from reference TRBV9 and TRBJ2-2, is DSGVTQTPKHLITATGQRVTLRCSPRSGDLSVYWYQQSLDQGLQFLIQYYNGEERAKGNILERFSAQQFPDLHSELNLSSLELGDSALYFCASSGNRDRAFGGMTIGELFFGEGSRLTVL.

The chain recombines TRBV19 with TRBJ2-7, with D maybe TRBD2 (6 bases). The CDR3 runs 14 residues. V gave up 2 bases and J gave up 2 bases, with 10 bases separating them. Germline V gene sequence: CDR1 LNHDA, CDR2 SQIVND (reference sequence). The DNA of the CDR3 is TGTGCCAGTAGTATATCCGGGGGTACCTACGAGCAGTACTTC. Encoded protein: CASSISGGTYEQYF.

This chain connects TRBV5-1 to TRBJ2-5; no definite D call. The V gene's germline CDR1 is SGHRS and CDR2 YFSETQ. The CDR3 totals 13 residues. Trimming pared 0 bases from V and 2 bases from J, leaving 5 bases between. The CDR3 protein is CASSLDTQETQYF. The CDR3 nucleotides read TGCGCCAGCAGCTTGGATACTCAAGAGACCCAGTACTTC.

This clone occurred once. This chain links TRBV28 with TRBJ2-3, with 7 bases that match TRBD1. Germline CDR1 reads MDHEN; CDR2 reads SYDVKM. The CDR3 runs 15 residues. J was trimmed by 2 bases and V by 6 bases; bases with no gene match: 8. In DNA form, the CDR3 reads TGTGCCAGCAGCCACGACAGGGTTCACACAGATACGCAGTATTTT. It translates to CASSHDRVHTDTQYF.

This chain joins TRBV10-2 and TRBJ2-7; 11 bases line up with TRBD1. This CDR3 spans 16 amino acids. CDR1 and CDR2 from the germline V gene are WSHSY and SAAADI. The trim removed 5 bases at V and 2 bases at J, leaving 8 bases unmatched. The CDR3 region is CASSPWTGGAAYEQYF. The CDR3 nucleotides are TGCGCCAGCAGTCCTTGGACAGGGGGCGCCGCCTACGAGCAGTACTTC.

The CDR3 reads CASSRDWRNTEAFF. The CDR3 coding sequence is TGTGCCAGCAGCCGCGACTGGAGGAACACTGAAGCTTTCTTT. The rearrangement joins TRBV7-2 to TRBJ1-1; no clear D gene. The CDR3 extends over 14 amino acids. In germline, CDR1 is SGHTA, CDR2 FQGNSA. V lost 5 bases to trimming and J lost 1 base, with 11 bases between them.

The chain couples TRBV2 to TRBJ2-1, with TRBD2 matching 8 bases. The CDR3 sequence is 13 residues long. Germline V gives CDR1 SNHLY, CDR2 FYNNEI. With V trimmed by 4 bases and J by 9 bases, 5 bases remained unmatched. The CDR3 DNA follows: TGTGCCAGCAGTGTAGTTCGGGAGGGTGAGCAGTTCTTC. Amino acid sequence: CASSVVREGEQFF.

This chain uses TRBV27 with TRBJ2-2; D gene uncertain. Between the trimmed V and J ends, which lost 6 bases and 7 bases, there was a span of 15 bases. Germline V gene data show CDR1 as MNHEY and CDR2 as SMNVEV (reference sequence). This CDR3 spans 14 amino acids. DNA of the CDR3: TGTGCCAGCAGCTTTCACTGGCGGAGCGGGGAGCTGTTTTTT. This translates into CASSFHWRSGELFF.

This clone was counted a few times. The chain joins TRBV9 to TRBJ2-6; D possibly corresponds to TRBD1 (6 bases). Germline lookup yields CDR1 SGDLS and CDR2 YYNGEE. V gave up 0 bases and J gave up 0 bases, with 7 bases separating them. The CDR3 has 16 residues. CDR3: CASSVVTGSGANVLTF. Here the CDR3 DNA reads TGTGCCAGCAGCGTAGTGACAGGCTCTGGGGCCAACGTCCTGACTTTC.

The chain carries TRBV10-1 and TRBJ2-2, with 9 bases fitting TRBD1. The CDR3 is 15 amino acids. V trimming: 3 bases; J trimming: 7 bases; junction bases outside the gene matches: 6. Germline V gene lookup returns CDR1 WNHNN and CDR2 SYGVQD (reference sequence). CDR3 sequence: CASSDGTGSIGELFF. In DNA form, the CDR3 reads TGCGCCAGCAGTGATGGGACAGGGTCGATCGGGGAGCTGTTTTTT.

The chain carries TRBV2 and TRBJ2-4; D may be TRBD1 (5 bases). This CDR3 has 17 amino acids. Germline V CDR1 and CDR2: SNHLY, FYNNEI. V lost 4 bases to trimming and J lost 0 bases, with 16 bases between them. The CDR3 bases are TGTGCCAGCAGTGGGACAAGGAGTCTTATAGCCAAAAACATTCAGTACTTC. This codes for CASSGTRSLIAKNIQYF.

The sample holds one count of this clone. This sequence joins TRBV7-2 and TRBJ2-5; TRBD2 matches at 11 bases. The closer fit of TRBJ2-7 to the DNA end suggests the J call may be wrong. Germline lookup yields CDR1 SGHTA and CDR2 FQGNSA. CDR3 length: 16 amino acids. This chain's CDR3 is CASSLGGLAASYEQYF. DNA of the CDR3: TGTGCCAGCAGCCTGGGGGGACTAGCGGCCTCCTACGAGCAGTACTTC.

This chain joins TRBV7-2 and TRBJ2-4; 8 bases are shared with TRBD1. Germline lookup yields CDR1 SGHTA and CDR2 FQGNSA. The CDR3 loop spans 16 amino acids. V shed 4 bases and J 1 base; nucleotides not matched to a gene: 6. CDR3 coding DNA: TGTGCCAGCAGCTCGGACAGGGACGGGGCCAAAAACATTCAGTACTTC. It encodes CASSSDRDGAKNIQYF.

This rearrangement joins TRBV19 to TRBJ2-1; 9 nucleotides agree with TRBD2. With 10 bases clipped from V and 4 bases from J, the junction kept 11 bases outside the gene matches. The CDR3 is 15 amino acids. Germline CDR1 and CDR2: LNHDA and SQIVND (reference sequence). The CDR3 sequence: CATQGGGGAYNEQFF. The CDR3 region has the DNA TGTGCCACTCAAGGGGGCGGGGGGGCTTACAATGAGCAGTTCTTC.

The rearrangement uses TRBV5-1 and TRBJ2-7; 9 positions match TRBD2. Germline lookup yields CDR1 SGHRS and CDR2 YFSETQ. CDR3 length: 17 amino acids. With V trimmed by 4 bases and J by 5 bases, 16 bases remained unmatched. In DNA form, the CDR3 reads TGCGCCAGCAGCCCCGAGACCGGCGGGAGGGATTACGACGAGCAGTACTTC. Translated, it gives CASSPETGGRDYDEQYF.

The V gene is TRBV28, the J gene TRBJ2-4; TRBD1 agrees at 7 bases. After removal of 2 bases from V and 0 bases from J, the junction contained 4 bases not matched to a gene. The CDR3 contains 16 residues. Germline lookup yields CDR1 MDHEN and CDR2 SYDVKM. The CDR3: CASSLGQVLAKNIQYF. CDR3 DNA sequence: TGTGCCAGCAGTTTAGGACAGGTTCTAGCCAAAAACATTCAGTACTTC.

The J gene is TRBJ2-7, the V gene TRBV5-1; D is undetermined. Trimming took 0 bases from V and 4 from J, leaving 17 bases between them. The CDR3 extends over 16 amino acids. CDR1 and CDR2 (germline): SGHRS, YFSETQ. For the CDR3, the DNA is TGCGCCAGCAGCTTGGCAGCGTTCCCTTACAAATACGAGCAGTACTTC. Translation: CASSLAAFPYKYEQYF.